One sample yielded the 16 T cell receptor beta chains listed below, sequenced in a study of blood T cell repertoires in COVID-19. Sequenced by immunoSEQ multiplex PCR; TCRdb stores in-frame clones only, minus some. The sample carries over 250,000 clones, more than 75% recorded once. What was sequenced was peripheral blood. All receptors come from a woman between 40 and 50 years old who had recovered from COVID-19.

The genes are TRBV6-4 and TRBJ1-2, with TRBD1 matching over 7 bases. CDR1 MRHNA and CDR2 SNTAGT come from the germline V gene. V gave up 6 bases and J gave up 3 bases; unmatched junction bases: 1. The CDR3 is 12 amino acids. The CDR3, as DNA: TGTGCCAGCAGGGGGACAGACTATGGCTACACCTTC. Residues: CASRGTDYGYTF.

This chain joins TRBV29-1 and TRBJ1-6, with 8 bases aligning to TRBD1. The CDR3 runs to 15 residues. With V trimmed by 0 bases and J by 9 bases, 7 bases remained unmatched. Germline CDR1 reads SQVTM; CDR2 reads ANQGSEA. The CDR3 loop is CSVEDRTGQRSPLHF. CDR3 nucleotide sequence: TGCAGCGTTGAAGATCGGACAGGGCAACGTTCACCCCTCCACTTT.

The V gene is TRBV6-5, the J gene TRBJ2-3; TRBD2 matches at 7 bases. The CDR3 has 13 amino acids. Germline lookup yields CDR1 MNHEY and CDR2 SVGAGI. After removal of 8 bases from V and 4 bases from J, the junction contained 6 bases not matched to a gene. CDR3 loop: CASFGLAADTQYF. In DNA, the CDR3 is TGTGCCAGCTTTGGTCTAGCGGCAGATACGCAGTATTTT.

A single count supports this clone. For the CDR3, the DNA is TGTGCCAGCAGCGGGACAGGGGGCCGGACGCAGTATTTT. It yields the protein CASSGTGGRTQYF. This chain connects TRBV2 to TRBJ2-3, with 12 bases lining up with TRBD1. V shed 6 bases and J 9 bases; nucleotides not matched to a gene: 4. The CDR3 runs to 13 residues. Germline V lookup: CDR1 SNHLY, CDR2 FYNNEI.

This clone has only a few counts. V is TRBV11-3 and J is TRBJ2-5; D is possibly TRBD2 (6 bases). CDR1 and CDR2 (germline): SGHNT, YENEEA. Trimming removed 5 bases at V and 2 bases at J, with 6 bases between. This CDR3 is 12 amino acids long. For the CDR3, the DNA is TGTGCCAGCAGCGGGGGGCAAGAGACCCAGTACTTC. It codes for CASSGGQETQYF.

This CDR3 reads CASSPAGGVDTQYF. The CDR3 DNA reads TGTGCCAGCAGCCCAGCGGGAGGTGTAGATACGCAGTATTTT. The rearrangement uses TRBV7-9 and TRBJ2-3, with 9 nucleotides matching TRBD2. This CDR3 has 14 residues. The trim removed 5 bases at V and 5 bases at J, leaving 5 bases unmatched. CDR1 SEHNR and CDR2 FQNEAQ come from the germline V gene (reference sequence).

The chain links TRBV10-3 to TRBJ2-7, with 7 nucleotides matching TRBD2. Germline CDR1 is ENHRY and CDR2 is SYGVKD. V shed 3 bases, J shed 2 bases, and the junction held 16 bases outside the gene matches. The CDR3 length is 18 residues. The DNA of the CDR3 is TGTGCCATCAGTGACATAGCGAGGAGGGAGGGTGCGGCCTACGAGCAGTACTTC. Its translation: CAISDIARREGAAYEQYF.

The chain combines TRBV18 with TRBJ2-5; a weak D match, TRBD2 (6 bases). This CDR3 is 14 amino acids long. Per the germline V gene, CDR1 is KGHSH and CDR2 is LQKENI. V was clipped by 4 bases and J by 5 bases, with 14 bases between them. The CDR3 bases are TGTGCCAGCTCACGGCAGGCCCGGGGGGAGACCCAGTACTTC. Its translation is CASSRQARGETQYF.

This clone has just one count. The V gene is TRBV6-2 or TRBV6-3, the J gene TRBJ2-2, with TRBD2 matching over 13 bases. This CDR3 is built from 15 residues. The V gene's germline CDR1 is MNHEY and CDR2 SVGEGT. Trimming at V came to 6 bases and at J to 6 bases, leaving 4 bases not matched to a gene. CDR3 in DNA: TGTGCCAGCAGCCGGACTAGCGGGAGACCCGGGGAGCTGTTTTTT. Its protein is CASSRTSGRPGELFF.

This clone showed up just once. The V and J genes are TRBV30 and TRBJ1-1, with D maybe TRBD1 (6 bases). This CDR3 contains 14 residues. Germline V gene lookup returns CDR1 GTSNPN and CDR2 SVGIG (reference sequence). V was shortened by 3 bases and J by 5 bases, with 16 bases between the two germline ends. The CDR3 nucleotides are TGTGCCTGGAGCGGAATGGGGGCCGGGACTGAAGCTTTCTTT. Translation gives CAWSGMGAGTEAFF.

The genes are TRBV19 and TRBJ1-4, with 8 bases lining up with TRBD1. Trimming cost V 4 bases and J 8 bases; bases outside gene matches: 9. Looked up from germline, CDR1 is LNHDA and CDR2 is SQIVND (reference sequence). The CDR3 has 15 residues. The CDR3 spells CASSTGGAAIEKLFF. As DNA, the CDR3 is TGTGCCAGTAGTACAGGGGGCGCCGCAATAGAAAAACTGTTTTTT.

This sequence joins TRBV11-2 and TRBJ1-5, with TRBD1 matching 8 bases. Trimming cost V 5 bases and J 3 bases; bases outside gene matches: 12. CDR3 length: 17 residues. Germline V gives CDR1 SGHAT, CDR2 FQNNGV. CDR3 DNA sequence: TGTGCCAGCAGCCCCCGACAGGGGCGGACCCCCAATCAGCCCCAGCATTTT. Protein: CASSPRQGRTPNQPQHF.

This clone is a singleton in its sample. This chain uses TRBV23-1 with TRBJ1-1; 9 bases map to TRBD1. TRBV23-1 is an ORF, with its function uncertain. After removal of 9 bases from V and 5 bases from J, the junction contained 13 bases not matched to a gene. The CDR3 runs 15 residues. CDR3 DNA sequence: TGCGCCAGAAAACAGGGGGCGCGGGTTCGTACTGAAGCTTTCTTT. It is translated as CARKQGARVRTEAFF.

The chain combines TRBV5-1 with TRBJ1-4, with a possible D match to TRBD1 (5 bases). Per the germline V gene, CDR1 is SGHRS and CDR2 is YFSETQ. This CDR3 spans 15 amino acids. With 0 bases removed from V and 7 bases from J, the gap between germline ends came to 13 bases. The CDR3 coding sequence is TGCGCCAGCAGCTTGGATCCGGGGGGTCGTGAAAAACTGTTTTTT. Translating it yields CASSLDPGGREKLFF.

The chain couples TRBV6-6 to TRBJ2-1, with 10 bases fitting TRBD2. CDR1 and CDR2 (germline): MNHNY, SVGAGI (reference sequence). After removal of 5 bases from V and 5 bases from J, the junction contained 9 bases not matched to a gene. The CDR3 has 16 residues. The CDR3 DNA sequence: TGTGCCAGCAGTCCGCGGAGGCTAGCGGGGGACAATGAGCAGTTCTTC. This encodes CASSPRRLAGDNEQFF.

This clone was found a few times. V gene TRBV6-4 combines with J gene TRBJ1-2; 10 positions agree with TRBD1. V was pared by 7 bases and J by 2 bases, with 4 bases of the junction left unmatched. This CDR3 has 14 residues. Germline CDR1 reads MRHNA; CDR2 reads SNTAGT. CDR3 sequence reads: CASTPTGGNYGYTF. The CDR3 bases are TGTGCCAGCACCCCGACAGGGGGCAACTATGGCTACACCTTC.